These 18 T cell receptor beta chains share one sample of origin, sequenced in a study of T cell clonotyping in hematopoietic cell transplantation. Assay used: immunoSEQ multiplex PCR; TCRdb lists only in-frame clones, some missing. The sample holds some 40,000 clones, around 95% seen once. Sequenced input: peripheral blood mononuclear cells. These receptors came from a man aged 30 to 45 in good health. Some clones in this sample may be carry-over from other donors' samples.

The rearrangement links TRBV6-1 to TRBJ1-1, with TRBD1 as a possible D gene (5 bases). The CDR3 contains 12 residues. Germline lookup yields CDR1 MNHNS and CDR2 SASEGT. V was shortened by 1 base and J by 8 bases, with 8 bases between the two germline ends. The CDR3 DNA follows: TGTGCCAGCAGTGAAGGTGCAGGGGAAGCTTTCTTT. Translated: CASSEGAGEAFF.

This sequence joins TRBV6-1 and TRBJ1-5; perhaps TRBD1 as D (6 bases). The CDR3 is 13 residues long. The germline V gene has CDR1 MNHNS and CDR2 SASEGT. Trimming took 7 bases from V and 3 from J, leaving 10 bases between them. CDR3 region: CASTGQYNQPQHF. CDR3 DNA sequence: TGTGCCAGCACCGGACAGTACAATCAGCCCCAGCATTTT.

CDR3 nucleotides: TGTGCCTGGAGTGTTGGGACTAGCGGGAGAGGGGCAGATACGCAGTATTTT. This sequence encodes CAWSVGTSGRGADTQYF. The chain has TRBV30 and TRBJ2-3, with TRBD2 matching over 14 bases. This CDR3 has 17 residues. Unmatched junction bases numbered 6, after V lost 0 bases and J lost 4 bases. Germline assignment: CDR1 GTSNPN and CDR2 SVGIG (reference sequence).

The rearrangement joins TRBV6-6 to TRBJ1-5; D gene uncertain. The length of the CDR3 is 14 residues. The germline V gene has CDR1 MNHNY and CDR2 SVGAGI (reference sequence). V lost 2 bases, J lost 2 bases, and 7 bases lay in between. The CDR3 loop is CASSYGFRNQPQHF. The CDR3 DNA follows: TGTGCCAGCAGTTACGGGTTCCGCAATCAGCCCCAGCATTTT.

This clone was observed a handful of times. The chain recombines TRBV18 with TRBJ1-1, with 8 bases aligning to TRBD1. There are 13 residues in the CDR3. Per the germline V gene, CDR1 is KGHSH and CDR2 is LQKENI. Germline trimming cut 3 bases from V and 3 bases from J; bases unmatched to any gene: 0. Here the CDR3 reads CASSPGQDTEAFF. The CDR3 DNA sequence: TGTGCCAGCTCACCGGGACAGGACACTGAAGCTTTCTTT.

The CDR3 bases are TGCAGCGTTGATCTGACTAGCGGCGGCACCGGGGAGCTGTTTTTT. Its protein product is CSVDLTSGGTGELFF. The chain joins TRBV29-1 to TRBJ2-2, with TRBD2 matching 9 bases. Germline V gene data show CDR1 as SQVTM and CDR2 as ANQGSEA. The CDR3 loop spans 15 amino acids. V lost 3 bases to trimming and J lost 4 bases; unmatched junction nucleotides: 6.

This chain joins TRBV5-5 and TRBJ2-2; TRBD2 matches 9 bases. Germline V gene lookup returns CDR1 SGHKS and CDR2 YYEKEE (reference sequence). This CDR3 contains 15 residues. V lost 4 bases and J lost 3; bases outside the gene matches: 4. CDR3 DNA: TGTGCCAGCAGCCAGACTAGCGGATACACCGGGGAGCTGTTTTTT. This sequence encodes CASSQTSGYTGELFF.

With regard to this clone: The sample has other DNA sequences that encode this CDR3 too. The rearrangement links TRBV14 to TRBJ2-7; D not resolved. The CDR3 consists of 14 residues. CDR1 is SGHDN, CDR2 FVKESK, per germline. The V end lost 1 base, the J end lost 2 bases, and 9 bases lay between the germline ends. The CDR3 DNA reads as TGTGCCAGCAGCCAAGTAGATGGTCCCTACGAGCAGTACTTC. Translated: CASSQVDGPYEQYF.

The gene calls are TRBV9 and TRBJ2-2; no clear D. Germline CDR1 and CDR2: SGDLS and YYNGEE. The CDR3 has 13 residues. Trimming pared 3 bases from V and 2 bases from J, leaving 5 bases between. The CDR3 coding sequence is TGTGCCAGCAGCGCTTTAAACACCGGGGAGCTGTTTTTT. Protein: CASSALNTGELFF.

A word on this clone: The conserved phenylalanine or tryptophan is not found at the CDR3 terminus, so this likely reflects a read error. No DNA is shown, since the ends of the CDR3 on it are uncertain; the CDR3 is the one TCRdb lists. The rearrangement uses TRBV7-9 and TRBJ2-3; the D call TRBD2 from the table was never checked on the DNA. Germline-derived CDR1 and CDR2 are SEHNR and FQNEAQ (reference sequence). The CDR3 is 12 residues long, counting both termini. CDR3 region: CASSSWEEALEA.

J is TRBJ2-1 and V is TRBV6-1, with D possibly TRBD1 on 6 matching bases. V was pared by 4 bases and J by 1 base, with 14 bases between. The germline V gene has CDR1 MNHNS and CDR2 SASEGT. The CDR3 consists of 16 residues. The CDR3 here is CASSGTGTNSYNEQFF. The CDR3 coding sequence is TGTGCCAGCAGTGGTACCGGGACAAATTCCTACAATGAGCAGTTCTTC.

This sequence joins TRBV11-3 and TRBJ1-2, with no clear D. V was shortened by 1 base and J by 7 bases, with 13 bases between the two germline ends. The CDR3 sequence is 14 residues long. CDR1 and CDR2 (germline): SGHNT, YENEEA. The DNA for the CDR3 is TGTGCCAGCAGCTTAGGAGGTGGAAGCTCTGGCTACACCTTC. It yields the protein CASSLGGGSSGYTF.

V gene TRBV7-9 combines with J gene TRBJ2-1; 7 bases are shared with TRBD2. The CDR3 is 13 amino acids. CDR1 is SEHNR, CDR2 FQNEAQ, per germline (reference sequence). Trimming at V came to 5 bases and at J to 7 bases, leaving 5 bases not matched to a gene. The CDR3 protein is CASSRPGGNEQFF. Here the CDR3 DNA reads TGTGCCAGCAGCCGTCCGGGGGGTAATGAGCAGTTCTTC.

The V gene is TRBV7-6, the J gene TRBJ1-2; D might be TRBD1 (5 bases). Trimming removed 4 bases from V and 2 bases from J, with 14 bases in between. Germline loops: CDR1 SGHVS, CDR2 FNYEAQ. The CDR3 covers 15 residues. The CDR3 DNA sequence: TGTGCCAGCAGCTCGGCTTCCCCAGGGAACTATGGCTACACCTTC. This sequence encodes CASSSASPGNYGYTF. Together with reference TRBV7-6 and TRBJ1-2, the CDR3 gives the full variable domain: GAGVSQSPRYKVTKRGQDVALRCDPISGHVSLYWYRQALGQGPEFLTYFNYEAQQDKSGLPNDRFSAERPEGSISTLTIQRTEQRDSAMYRCASSSASPGNYGYTFGSGTRLTVV.

This rearrangement joins TRBV4-3 to TRBJ1-2, with 8 bases identical to TRBD1. The V and J ends lost 0 bases and 8 bases, in that order; junction bases with no gene match: 11. Germline CDR1 reads LGHNA; CDR2 reads YSLEER. The CDR3 covers 16 residues. This chain's CDR3 is CASSQDLRQGYEGYTF. The DNA of the CDR3 is TGCGCCAGCAGCCAAGATTTGAGACAGGGGTATGAAGGCTACACCTTC.

The rearrangement joins TRBV5-4 to TRBJ2-7; no reliable D call. The germline V gene has CDR1 SGHNT and CDR2 YYREEE (reference sequence). Trimming shortened V by 4 bases and J by 3 bases, and 5 bases separated the two germline ends. The CDR3 length is 11 residues. The CDR3 sequence is CASSQGYEQYF. The CDR3 DNA reads as TGTGCCAGCAGCCAAGGCTACGAGCAGTACTTC. Based on the CDR3 plus reference TRBV5-4 and TRBJ2-7, the full variable domain is ETGVTQSPTHLIKTRGQQVTLRCSSQSGHNTVSWYQQALGQGPQFIFQYYREEENGRGNFPPRFSGLQFPNYSSELNVNALELDDSALYLCASSQGYEQYFGPGTRLTVT.

J is TRBJ1-1 and V is TRBV1. TRBV1 counts as a pseudogene. The CDR3 extends over 8 amino acids. The CDR3 loop reads CTSSRAFF. CDR3 DNA: TGCACCAGCAGCCGAGCTTTCTTT.

The gene calls are TRBV4-1 and TRBJ1-1; TRBD1 is a possible D gene (5 bases). This CDR3 contains 13 residues. Germline CDR1 and CDR2: MGHRA and YSYEKL. Trimming left V 4 bases short and J 10 bases short, with 16 bases between. CDR3 DNA sequence: TGCGCCAGCAGCCCGAGCAGGGCAGCGGGAGCTTTCTTT. Its protein product is CASSPSRAAGAFF.